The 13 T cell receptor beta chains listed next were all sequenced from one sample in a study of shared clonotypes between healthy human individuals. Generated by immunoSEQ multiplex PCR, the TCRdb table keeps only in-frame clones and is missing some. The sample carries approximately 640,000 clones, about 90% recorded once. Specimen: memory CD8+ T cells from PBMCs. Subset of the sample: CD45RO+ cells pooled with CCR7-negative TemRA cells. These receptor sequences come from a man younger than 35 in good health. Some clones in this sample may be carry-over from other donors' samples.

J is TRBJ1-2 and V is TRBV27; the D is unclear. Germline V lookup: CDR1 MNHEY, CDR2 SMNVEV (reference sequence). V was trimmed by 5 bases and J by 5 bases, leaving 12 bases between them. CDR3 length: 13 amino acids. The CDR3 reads CASSPRGLYGYTF. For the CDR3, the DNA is TGTGCCAGCAGTCCACGGGGATTATATGGCTACACCTTC.

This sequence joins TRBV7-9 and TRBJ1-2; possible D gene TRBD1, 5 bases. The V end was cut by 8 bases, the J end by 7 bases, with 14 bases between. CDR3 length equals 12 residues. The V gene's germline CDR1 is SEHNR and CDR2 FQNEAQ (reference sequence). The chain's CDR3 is CASEWGVSGYTF. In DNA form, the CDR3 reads TGTGCCAGCGAGTGGGGCGTGAGTGGCTACACCTTC.

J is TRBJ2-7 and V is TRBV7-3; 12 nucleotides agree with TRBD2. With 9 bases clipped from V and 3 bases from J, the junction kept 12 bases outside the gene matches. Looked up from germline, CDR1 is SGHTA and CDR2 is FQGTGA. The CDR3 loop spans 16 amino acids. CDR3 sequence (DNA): TGTGCCAGGGGACTAGCGGGCAGTTGGGACCGCTACGAGCAGTACTTC. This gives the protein CARGLAGSWDRYEQYF.

CDR3 sequence: CASSLGQGAYQPQHF. DNA for the CDR3: TGTGCCAGCAGTTTAGGGCAGGGGGCCTATCAGCCCCAGCATTTT. This rearrangement joins TRBV28 to TRBJ1-5; 8 positions match TRBD1. The junction had 5 bases not matched to a gene; V was cut back by 2 bases and J by 5 bases. The CDR3 consists of 15 residues. Germline V gene lookup returns CDR1 MDHEN and CDR2 SYDVKM. The whole variable domain, remainder taken from reference TRBV28 and TRBJ1-5, is DVKVTQSSRYLVKRTGEKVFLECVQDMDHENMFWYRQDPGLGLRLIYFSYDVKMKEKGDIPEGYSVSREKKERFSLILESASTNQTSMYLCASSLGQGAYQPQHFGDGTRLSIL.

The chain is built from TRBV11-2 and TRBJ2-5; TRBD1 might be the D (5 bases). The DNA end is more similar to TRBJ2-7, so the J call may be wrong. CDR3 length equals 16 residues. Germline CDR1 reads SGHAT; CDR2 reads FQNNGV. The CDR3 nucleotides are TGTGCCAGCAGCTTAGAGGCGCAGGGTACTTACTACGAGCAGTACTTC. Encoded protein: CASSLEAQGTYYEQYF.

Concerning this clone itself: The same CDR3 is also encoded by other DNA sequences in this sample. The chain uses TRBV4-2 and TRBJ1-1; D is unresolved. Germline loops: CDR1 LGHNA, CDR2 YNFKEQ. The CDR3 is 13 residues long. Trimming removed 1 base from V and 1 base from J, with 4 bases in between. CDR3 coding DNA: TGTGCCAGCAGCCAAGGGGCGAACACTGAAGCTTTCTTT. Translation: CASSQGANTEAFF.

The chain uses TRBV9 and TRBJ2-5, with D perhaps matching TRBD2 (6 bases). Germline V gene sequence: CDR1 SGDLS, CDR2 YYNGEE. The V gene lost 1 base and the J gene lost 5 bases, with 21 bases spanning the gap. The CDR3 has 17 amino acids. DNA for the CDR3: TGTGCCAGCAGCGTATCTATCCGGGACCCCCGGGGGGAGACCCAGTACTTC. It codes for CASSVSIRDPRGETQYF. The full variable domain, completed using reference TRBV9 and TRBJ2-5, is DSGVTQTPKHLITATGQRVTLRCSPRSGDLSVYWYQQSLDQGLQFLIQYYNGEERAKGNILERFSAQQFPDLHSELNLSSLELGDSALYFCASSVSIRDPRGETQYFGPGTRLLVL.

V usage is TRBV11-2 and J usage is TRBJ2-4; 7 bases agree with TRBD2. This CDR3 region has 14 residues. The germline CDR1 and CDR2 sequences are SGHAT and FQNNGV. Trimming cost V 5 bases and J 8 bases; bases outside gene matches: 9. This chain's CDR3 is CASSPAGLMDIQYF. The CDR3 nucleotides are TGTGCCAGCAGCCCGGCGGGACTAATGGACATTCAGTACTTC.

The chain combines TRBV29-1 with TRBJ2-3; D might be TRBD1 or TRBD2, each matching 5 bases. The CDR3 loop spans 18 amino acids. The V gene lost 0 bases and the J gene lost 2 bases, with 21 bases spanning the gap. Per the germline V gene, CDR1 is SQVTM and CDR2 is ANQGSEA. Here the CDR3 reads CSVEDFSPTGPFTDTQYF. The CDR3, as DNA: TGCAGCGTTGAAGACTTCTCCCCCACGGGGCCCTTCACAGATACGCAGTATTTT.

In DNA form, the CDR3 reads TGTGCCAGCAGCTTAAGGGGCAGCTTAGAAGCTTTCTTT. Its translation is CASSLRGSLEAFF. V usage is TRBV7-9 and J usage is TRBJ1-1; D might be TRBD1 (5 bases). V lost 2 bases to trimming and J lost 8 bases, with 12 bases between them. The CDR3 contains 13 residues. Germline-derived CDR1 and CDR2 are SEHNR and FQNEAQ (reference sequence). The whole variable domain, filled in from reference TRBV7-9 and TRBJ1-1, reads DTGVSQNPRHKITKRGQNVTFRCDPISEHNRLYWYRQTLGQGPEFLTYFQNEAQLEKSRLLSDRFSAERPKGSFSTLEIQRTEQGDSAMYLCASSLRGSLEAFFGQGTRLTVV.

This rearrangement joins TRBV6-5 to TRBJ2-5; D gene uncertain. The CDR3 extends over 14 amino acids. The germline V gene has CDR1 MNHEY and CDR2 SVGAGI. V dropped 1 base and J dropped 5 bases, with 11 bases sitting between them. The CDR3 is CASSYFRARETQYF. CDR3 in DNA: TGTGCCAGCAGTTACTTCCGGGCCCGGGAGACCCAGTACTTC.

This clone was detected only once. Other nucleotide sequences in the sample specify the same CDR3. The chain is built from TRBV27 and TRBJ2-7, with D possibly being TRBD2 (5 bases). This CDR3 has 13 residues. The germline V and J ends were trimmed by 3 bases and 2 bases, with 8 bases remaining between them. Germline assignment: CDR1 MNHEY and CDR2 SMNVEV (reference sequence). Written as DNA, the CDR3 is TGTGCCAGCAGTTTTGGAGGAACCTACGAGCAGTACTTC. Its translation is CASSFGGTYEQYF.

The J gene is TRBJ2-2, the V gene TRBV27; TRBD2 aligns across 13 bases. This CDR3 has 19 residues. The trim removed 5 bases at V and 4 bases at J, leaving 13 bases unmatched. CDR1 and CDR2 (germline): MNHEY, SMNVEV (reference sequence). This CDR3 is CASSPGLAGPRRGTGELFF. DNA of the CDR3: TGTGCCAGCAGTCCGGGACTAGCGGGACCACGCCGGGGCACCGGGGAGCTGTTTTTT.